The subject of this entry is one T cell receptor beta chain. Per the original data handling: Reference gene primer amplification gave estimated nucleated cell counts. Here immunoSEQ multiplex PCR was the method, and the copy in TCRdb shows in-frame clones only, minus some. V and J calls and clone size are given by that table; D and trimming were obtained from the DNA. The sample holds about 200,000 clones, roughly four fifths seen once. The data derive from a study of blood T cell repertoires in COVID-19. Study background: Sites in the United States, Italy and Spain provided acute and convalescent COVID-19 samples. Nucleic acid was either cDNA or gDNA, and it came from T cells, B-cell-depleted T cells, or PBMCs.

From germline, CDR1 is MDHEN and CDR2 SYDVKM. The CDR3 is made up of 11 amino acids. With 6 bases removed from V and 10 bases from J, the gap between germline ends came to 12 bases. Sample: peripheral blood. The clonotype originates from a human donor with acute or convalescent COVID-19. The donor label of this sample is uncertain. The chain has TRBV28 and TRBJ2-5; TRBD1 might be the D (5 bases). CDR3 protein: CASRAPGIQYF. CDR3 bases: TGTGCCAGCAGGGCCCCAGGGATCCAGTACTTC.